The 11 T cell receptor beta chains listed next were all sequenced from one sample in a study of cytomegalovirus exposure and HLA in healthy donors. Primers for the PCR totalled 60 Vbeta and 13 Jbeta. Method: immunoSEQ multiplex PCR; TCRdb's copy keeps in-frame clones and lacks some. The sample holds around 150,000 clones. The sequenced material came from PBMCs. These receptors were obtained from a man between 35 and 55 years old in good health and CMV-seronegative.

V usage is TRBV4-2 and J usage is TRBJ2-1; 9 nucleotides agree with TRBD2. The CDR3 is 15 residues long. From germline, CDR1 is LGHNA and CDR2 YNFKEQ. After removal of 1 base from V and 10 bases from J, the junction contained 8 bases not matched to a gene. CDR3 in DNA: TGTGCCAGCAGCCAAGGGCTAGCGGGGCAGCAAGAGCAGTTCTTC. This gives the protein CASSQGLAGQQEQFF.

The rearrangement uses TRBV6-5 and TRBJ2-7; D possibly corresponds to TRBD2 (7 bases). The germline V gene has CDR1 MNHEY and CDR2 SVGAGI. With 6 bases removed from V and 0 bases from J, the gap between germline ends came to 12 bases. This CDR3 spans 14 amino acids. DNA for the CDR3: TGTGCCAGCAGAATGGCGGGGGCCTCCTACGAGCAGTACTTC. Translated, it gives CASRMAGASYEQYF.

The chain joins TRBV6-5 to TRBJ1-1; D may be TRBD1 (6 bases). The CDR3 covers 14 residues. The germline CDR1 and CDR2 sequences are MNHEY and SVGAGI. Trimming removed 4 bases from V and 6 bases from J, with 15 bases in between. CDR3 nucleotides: TGTGCCAGCAGTTTACCCTCCTCAGGGGCTGAAGCTTTCTTT. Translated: CASSLPSSGAEAFF.

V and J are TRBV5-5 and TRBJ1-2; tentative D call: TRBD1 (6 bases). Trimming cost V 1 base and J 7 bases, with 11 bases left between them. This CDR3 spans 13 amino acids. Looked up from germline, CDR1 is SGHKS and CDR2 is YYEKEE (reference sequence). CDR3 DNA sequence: TGTGCCAGCAGCTTGACCAGGGGAGTTGGCTACACCTTC. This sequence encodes CASSLTRGVGYTF. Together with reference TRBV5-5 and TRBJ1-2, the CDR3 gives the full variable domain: DAGVTQSPTHLIKTRGQQVTLRCSPISGHKSVSWYQQVLGQGPQFIFQYYEKEERGRGNFPDRFSARQFPNYSSELNVNALLLGDSALYLCASSLTRGVGYTFGSGTRLTVV.

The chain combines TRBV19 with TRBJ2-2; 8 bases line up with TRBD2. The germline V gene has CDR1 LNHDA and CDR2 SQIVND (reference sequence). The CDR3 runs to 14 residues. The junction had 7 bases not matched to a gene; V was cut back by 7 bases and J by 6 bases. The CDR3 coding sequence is TGTGCCAGTACCTCGGGACTAGTCTCCGGGGAGCTGTTTTTT. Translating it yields CASTSGLVSGELFF.

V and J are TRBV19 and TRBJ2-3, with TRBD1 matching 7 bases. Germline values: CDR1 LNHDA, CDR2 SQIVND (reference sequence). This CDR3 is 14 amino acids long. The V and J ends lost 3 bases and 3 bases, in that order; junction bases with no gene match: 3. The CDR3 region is CASSMKQGTDTQYF. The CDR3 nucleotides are TGTGCCAGTAGTATGAAACAGGGGACAGATACGCAGTATTTT.

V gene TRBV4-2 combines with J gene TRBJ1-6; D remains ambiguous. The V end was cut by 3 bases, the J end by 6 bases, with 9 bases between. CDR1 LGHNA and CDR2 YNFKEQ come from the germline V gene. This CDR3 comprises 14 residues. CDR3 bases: TGTGCCAGCAGCCAGGAGGGCCTTAATTCACCCCTCCACTTT. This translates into CASSQEGLNSPLHF.

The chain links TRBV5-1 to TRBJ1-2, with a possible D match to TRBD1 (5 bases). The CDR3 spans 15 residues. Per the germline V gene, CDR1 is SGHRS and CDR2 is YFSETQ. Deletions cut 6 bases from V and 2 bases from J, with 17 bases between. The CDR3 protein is CASTLGGGANYGYTF. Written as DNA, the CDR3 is TGCGCCAGCACCCTTGGAGGAGGGGCCAACTATGGCTACACCTTC.

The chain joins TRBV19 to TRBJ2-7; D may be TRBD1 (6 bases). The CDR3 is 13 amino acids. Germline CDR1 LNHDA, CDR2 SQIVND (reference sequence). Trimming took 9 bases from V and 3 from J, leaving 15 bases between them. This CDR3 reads CASTQGNVYEQYF. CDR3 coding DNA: TGTGCCAGCACACAGGGTAACGTCTACGAGCAGTACTTC.

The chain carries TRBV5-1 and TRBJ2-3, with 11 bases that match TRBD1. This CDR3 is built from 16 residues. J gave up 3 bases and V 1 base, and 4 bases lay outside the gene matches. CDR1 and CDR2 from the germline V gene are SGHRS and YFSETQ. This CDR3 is CASSLLGTGGTDTQYF. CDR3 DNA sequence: TGCGCCAGCAGCTTGTTAGGGACAGGGGGAACAGATACGCAGTATTTT.

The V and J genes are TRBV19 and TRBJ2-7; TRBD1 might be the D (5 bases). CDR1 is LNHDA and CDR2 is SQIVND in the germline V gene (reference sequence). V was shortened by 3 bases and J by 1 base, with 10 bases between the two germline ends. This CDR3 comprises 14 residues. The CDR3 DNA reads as TGTGCCAGTAGTATCGGCCAGGGATCCTACGAGCAGTACTTC. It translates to CASSIGQGSYEQYF.